By frequency in the sample, the clone carrying this TCR beta chain is medium-sized. What it binds is unknown. The data were taken from a study of T-cell reconstitution after alpha-beta-depleted transplantation in children. Broader study findings: The study traced high day-60 TCRbeta diversity in some patients to surviving recipient T cells and thymic progenitors. T cells produced anew were the main source of T-cell counts and diversity one year after transplant. It was reported that alpha-beta T cells came from several hundred expanded graft clones (about two months after transplant).

Unique molecular identifiers were incorporated into the prepared TCRbeta library. TCRdb called the PCR reads again in MiXCR, with one record for every CDR3 protein. The sample lists some 220,000 distinct CDR3 sequences; around 9.9% were seen once. This CDR3 is built from 15 residues. Looked up from germline, CDR1 is SGHTA and CDR2 is FQGTGA. The germline V and J ends were trimmed by 3 bases and 2 bases, with 11 bases remaining between them. The sequence derives from a child younger than two with acute myeloid leukemia, due to receive a stem cell transplant. The sequences come from PBMCs, collected before TCRalphabeta/CD19-depleted stem cell transplant. The chain couples TRBV7-3 to TRBJ2-1; no firm D call. This CDR3 reads CASSFRRSAYNEQFF. The CDR3 nucleotides read TGTGCCAGCAGCTTCCGGAGATCTGCCTACAATGAGCAGTTCTTC.